These T cell receptor beta chains were read from a single sample in a study of blood T cells in healthy people across ages. From the 5' RACE reads, TCRdb called clonotypes with MiXCR, one entry per CDR3 protein. This table holds about 1.4 million distinct CDR3 sequences, 59% found once. Input material: blood. Every receptor here comes from a man aged 18 to 29 in good health. CDR3s include the opening cysteine and the closing phenylalanine or tryptophan. The order of the fields is J gene, D gene, clone size, V gene, CDR3 protein, CDR3 DNA. A D gene is named only where the DNA matches it firmly. The size field is filled for only some rows; it gives once, few, many or a size class.

>TRBJ2-7|-|once|TRBV7-9
CASSLGAGLHYEQYF
TGTGCCAGCAGCTTAGGCGCGGGACTTCACTACGAGCAGTACTTC
>TRBJ2-4|-|few|TRBV4-2
CASSQDGRQNIQYF
TGTGCCAGCAGCCAAGATGGTCGACAAAACATTCAGTACTTC
>TRBJ2-3|-|few|TRBV12-3/TRBV12-4
CASSLRERDTQYF
TGTGCCAGCAGTTTGAGAGAAAGAGATACGCAGTATTTT
>TRBJ2-5|-|few|TRBV3-1
CASSQDDRSYRVAKETQYF
TGTGCCAGCAGCCAAGATGACCGTTCCTACAGGGTTGCCAAAGAGACCCAGTACTTC
>TRBJ1-1|TRBD1|-|TRBV29-1
CSVVGEGQWNTEAFF
TGCAGCGTTGTAGGCGAGGGACAGTGGAACACTGAAGCTTTCTTT
>TRBJ2-3|-|-|TRBV7-9
CASSLVGSRETDTQYF
TGTGCCAGCAGCTTAGTCGGCTCCCGGGAAACAGATACGCAGTATTTT
>TRBJ2-7|TRBD2|-|TRBV20-1
CSASRAGDRYEQYF
TGCAGTGCTAGTAGAGCGGGGGATCGTTACGAGCAGTACTTC
>TRBJ2-1|-|-|TRBV27
CASSLGGGRYNEQFF
TGTGCCAGCAGTTTGGGCGGGGGCCGATACAATGAGCAGTTCTTC
>TRBJ2-7|-|-|TRBV6-1
CASREGGPYEQYF
TGTGCCAGCAGGGAGGGCGGACCCTACGAGCAGTACTTC
>TRBJ1-2|TRBD1|few|TRBV7-2
CASSPRWGTGAYGYTF
TGTGCCAGCAGCCCTAGGTGGGGGACAGGAGCCTATGGCTACACCTTC
>TRBJ1-1|-|-|TRBV6-1
CASPYEGNTEAFF
TGTGCCAGCCCGTATGAAGGGAACACTGAAGCTTTCTTT
>TRBJ2-3|-|few|TRBV10-3
CAISLGLSTDTQYF
TGTGCCATCAGTTTGGGGCTGAGCACAGATACGCAGTATTTT
>TRBJ2-3|TRBD2|few|TRBV4-2
CASSQVPSGRYNTQYF
TGTGCCAGCAGCCAAGTCCCTAGCGGGAGATATAATACGCAGTATTTT
>TRBJ2-7|-|many|TRBV4-1
CASSQGQAYEQYF
TGCGCCAGCAGCCAAGGACAGGCCTACGAGCAGTACTTC
>TRBJ1-2|-|-|TRBV5-1
CASSRSGGDYGYTF
TGCGCCAGCAGTCGATCCGGAGGGGACTATGGCTACACCTTC
>TRBJ2-1|TRBD2|-|TRBV7-9
CASSDGTSGRAGVNEQFF
TGTGCCAGCAGCGATGGGACTAGCGGGAGGGCCGGGGTTAATGAGCAGTTCTTC
>TRBJ2-7|-|few|TRBV10-1
CASSEVTGPLYEQYF
TGCGCCAGCAGTGAGGTAACAGGTCCCCTCTACGAGCAGTACTTC
>TRBJ1-2|-|-|TRBV29-1
CSVEEGTENYGYTF
TGCAGCGTTGAAGAAGGGACCGAAAACTATGGCTACACCTTC
>TRBJ1-6|-|-|TRBV5-1
CASSLGTGTNSPLHF
TGCGCCAGCAGCTTGGGGACGGGAACGAATTCACCCCTCCACTTT
>TRBJ2-7|TRBD2|once|TRBV4-1
CASRTLAGGYEQYF
TGCGCCAGCAGAACACTAGCGGGGGGATACGAGCAGTACTTC
>TRBJ2-5|-|few|TRBV3-1
CASDPHGAEETQYF
TGTGCCAGCGACCCCCACGGGGCTGAAGAGACCCAGTACTTC
>TRBJ2-5|-|-|TRBV29-1
CSVDPRQGEGETQYF
TGCAGCGTTGATCCCCGCCAGGGAGAGGGAGAGACCCAGTACTTC
>TRBJ1-1|TRBD1|-|TRBV20-1
CSAIPGTGSNTEAFF
TGCAGTGCCATCCCGGGGACAGGCTCGAACACTGAAGCTTTCTTT
>TRBJ1-5|-|-|TRBV5-1
CASSWGGQGQPQHF
TGCGCCAGCAGCTGGGGGGGGCAAGGTCAGCCCCAGCATTTT
>TRBJ2-3|-|-|TRBV6-5
CASSYWTGDTQYF
TGTGCCAGCAGTTACTGGACGGGAGATACGCAGTATTTT
>TRBJ2-1|-|few|TRBV6-6
CASSPTNEQFF
TGTGCCAGCAGCCCCACCAATGAGCAGTTCTTC
>TRBJ2-1|-|-|TRBV7-8
CASSLGRGTSLNEQFF
TGTGCCAGCAGCTTAGGTCGGGGTACTTCGCTCAATGAGCAGTTCTTC
>TRBJ2-7|TRBD2|-|TRBV4-1
CARSQDRGGYEQYF
TGCGCCAGGAGCCAAGATCGGGGGGGCTACGAGCAGTACTTC
>TRBJ2-7|-|few|TRBV4-1
CASSQAASYEQYF
TGCGCCAGCAGCCAAGCGGCTTCCTACGAGCAGTACTTC
>TRBJ2-2|-|-|TRBV12-3/TRBV12-4
CASSLSGSGELFF
TGTGCCAGCAGTTTGTCAGGTAGCGGGGAGCTGTTTTTT
>TRBJ1-1|TRBD1|-|TRBV6-1
CASSDNRGRSGMNTEAFF
TGTGCCAGCAGTGACAACAGGGGGCGTTCGGGAATGAACACTGAAGCTTTCTTT
>TRBJ1-2|TRBD1|-|TRBV20-1
CSATTGGGVYGYTF
TGCAGTGCTACCACAGGGGGAGGAGTCTATGGCTACACCTTC
>TRBJ2-5|-|-|TRBV10-3
CAISEGNSLQETQYF
TGTGCCATCAGTGAGGGCAACTCACTCCAAGAGACCCAGTACTTC
>TRBJ2-4|TRBD2|-|TRBV29-1
CSVGTSGGSKNIQYF
TGCAGCGTGGGGACTAGCGGGGGGTCCAAAAACATTCAGTACTTC
>TRBJ2-4|-|-|TRBV11-3
CASSLGMGAKNIQYF
TGTGCCAGCAGCTTAGGGATGGGAGCCAAAAACATTCAGTACTTC
>TRBJ2-3|-|-|TRBV7-2
CASSLGGPPDTQYF
TGTGCCAGCAGCTTAGGGGGGCCCCCAGATACGCAGTATTTT
>TRBJ1-1|-|-|TRBV7-2
CASSPPEGEAFF
TGTGCCAGCAGCCCCCCGGAGGGAGAAGCTTTCTTT
>TRBJ2-3|-|few|TRBV20-1
CSAKTASTDTQYF
TGCAGTGCTAAGACAGCTAGCACAGATACGCAGTATTTT
>TRBJ2-7|-|many|TRBV3-1
CASGQSYEQYF
TGTGCCAGCGGACAAAGCTACGAGCAGTACTTC
>TRBJ2-1|-|-|TRBV20-1
CSALGRSTEQFF
TGCAGTGCCCTAGGTCGGTCGACTGAGCAGTTCTTC
>TRBJ1-2|-|-|TRBV29-1
CSVVPRGAQDGYTF
TGCAGCGTTGTGCCCCGGGGGGCTCAGGATGGCTACACCTTC
>TRBJ2-7|TRBD2|-|TRBV27
CASSDKLAGVPIPYEQYF
TGTGCCAGCAGTGACAAGCTAGCGGGAGTTCCCATACCCTACGAGCAGTACTTC
>TRBJ1-2|-|-|TRBV6-5
CASSYSGYDTF
TGTGCCAGCAGTTATTCGGGATATGACACCTTC
>TRBJ2-3|TRBD1|few|TRBV5-1
CASSPGTGSDTQYF
TGCGCCAGCAGCCCCGGGACAGGGTCAGATACGCAGTATTTT
>TRBJ2-5|TRBD2|-|TRBV9
CASNNNPGTSGEETQYF
TGTGCCAGCAACAACAACCCCGGGACTAGCGGGGAAGAGACCCAGTACTTC
>TRBJ2-1|TRBD1|-|TRBV28
CASSRRDRVSNEQFF
TGTGCCAGCAGCCGCCGGGACAGAGTATCCAATGAGCAGTTCTTC
>TRBJ2-4|-|-|TRBV20-1
CSAKEGTFREQYF
TGCAGTGCCAAAGAAGGGACGTTTCGTGAGCAGTACTTC
>TRBJ2-1|TRBD1|-|TRBV27
CASSLYGDRDNEQFF
TGTGCCAGCAGTTTATACGGGGACAGGGACAATGAGCAGTTCTTC
>TRBJ2-7|-|-|TRBV7-8
CASRQGRGIYEQYF
TGTGCCAGCAGACAGGGACGGGGAATCTACGAGCAGTACTTC
>TRBJ2-2|-|once|TRBV12-3/TRBV12-4
CASSFRGAMNTGELFF
TGTGCCAGCAGTTTTAGGGGGGCGATGAACACCGGGGAGCTGTTTTTT
>TRBJ2-7|TRBD1|-|TRBV18
CASSPLDRGAYEQYF
TGTGCCAGCTCACCATTGGACAGGGGGGCCTACGAGCAGTACTTC
>TRBJ2-1|TRBD2|-|TRBV4-1
CASSHTGLEYNEQFF
TGCGCCAGCAGCCACACGGGACTAGAATACAATGAGCAGTTCTTC
>TRBJ2-7|-|-|TRBV6-5
CASSYARLGRTTYEQYF
TGTGCCAGCAGTTACGCGAGATTGGGGCGGACCACCTACGAGCAGTACTTC
>TRBJ2-6|-|-|TRBV14
CASSQGSNLWYGANVLTF
TGTGCCAGCAGCCAAGGCTCTAACCTCTGGTATGGGGCCAACGTCCTGACTTTC
>TRBJ2-3|TRBD2|few|TRBV27
CASSLSASGSTDTQYF
TGTGCCAGCAGTTTATCGGCTAGCGGGAGTACAGATACGCAGTATTTT
>TRBJ2-5|-|few|TRBV7-2
CASSLALGGGEETQYF
TGTGCCAGCAGCTTAGCGCTAGGAGGGGGGGAAGAGACCCAGTACTTC
>TRBJ2-3|-|-|TRBV15
CATSRGGSTDTQYF
TGTGCCACCAGCAGAGGCGGCAGCACAGATACGCAGTATTTT
>TRBJ2-5|TRBD1|few|TRBV25-1
CASSSTGWKETQYF
TGTGCCAGCAGTTCGACAGGGTGGAAAGAGACCCAGTACTTC
>TRBJ2-3|TRBD1|-|TRBV4-3
CASSQGTGHYDTQYF
TGCGCCAGCAGCCAAGGGACAGGGCACTATGATACGCAGTATTTT
>TRBJ1-4|-|-|TRBV29-1
CSVGRGKGEKLFF
TGCAGCGTTGGAAGGGGAAAGGGTGAAAAACTGTTTTTT